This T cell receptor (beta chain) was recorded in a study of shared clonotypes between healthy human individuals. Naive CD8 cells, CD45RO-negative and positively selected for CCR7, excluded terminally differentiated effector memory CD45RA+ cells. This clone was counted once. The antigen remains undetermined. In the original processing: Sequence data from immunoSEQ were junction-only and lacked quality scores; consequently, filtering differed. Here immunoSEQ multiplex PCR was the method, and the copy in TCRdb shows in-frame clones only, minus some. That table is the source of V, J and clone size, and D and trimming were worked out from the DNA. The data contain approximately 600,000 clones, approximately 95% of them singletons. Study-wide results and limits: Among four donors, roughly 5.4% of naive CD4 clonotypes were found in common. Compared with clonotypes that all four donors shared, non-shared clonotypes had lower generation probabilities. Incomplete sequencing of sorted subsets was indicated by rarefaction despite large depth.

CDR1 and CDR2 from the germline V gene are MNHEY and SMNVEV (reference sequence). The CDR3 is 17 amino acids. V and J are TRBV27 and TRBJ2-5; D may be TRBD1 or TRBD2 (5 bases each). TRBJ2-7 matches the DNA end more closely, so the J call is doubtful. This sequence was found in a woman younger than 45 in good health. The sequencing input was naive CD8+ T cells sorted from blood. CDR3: CASSTGFEGSASYEQYF. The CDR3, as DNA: TGTGCCAGCAGTACCGGGTTCGAGGGGTCCGCTTCCTACGAGCAGTACTTC.